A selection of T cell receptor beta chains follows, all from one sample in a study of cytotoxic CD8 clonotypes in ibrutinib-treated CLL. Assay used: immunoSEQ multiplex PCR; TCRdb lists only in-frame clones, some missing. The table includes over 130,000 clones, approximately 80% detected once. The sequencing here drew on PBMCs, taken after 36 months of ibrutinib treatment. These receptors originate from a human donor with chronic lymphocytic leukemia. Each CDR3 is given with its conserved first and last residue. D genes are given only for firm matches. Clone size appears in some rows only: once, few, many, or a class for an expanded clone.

TGTGCCAGCAGCTTAGTCCGGCAGTACAATCAGCCCCAGCATTTT	CASSLVRQYNQPQHF	NA	TRBJ1-5	TRBV11-2	NA
TGTGCCAGCAGATCCGGGACCCAAGGCACAGATACGCAGTATTTT	CASRSGTQGTDTQYF	NA	TRBJ2-3	TRBV28	NA
TGTGCCAGTAGTAGAAGAGAGACCCAGTACTTC	CASSRRETQYF	NA	TRBJ2-5	TRBV19	NA
TGTGCCAGCAGCTTCGGGACTAGCGGGGACGAGCAGTACTTC	CASSFGTSGDEQYF	TRBD2	TRBJ2-7	TRBV7-9	NA
TGTGCCAGCTCACGGGTGGGGGCTCGCAATCAGCCCCAGCATTTT	CASSRVGARNQPQHF	NA	TRBJ1-5	TRBV18	NA
TGTGCCAGCAGTTTAATGGAGTGGCGGGGGCCCGGGGAGCTGTTTTTT	CASSLMEWRGPGELFF	NA	TRBJ2-2	TRBV28	once
TGTGCCAGCAGCCCGGGGTTCTCTGGAAACACCATATATTTT	CASSPGFSGNTIYF	NA	TRBJ1-3	TRBV6-5	NA
TGTGCCAGCAGCTACGAAACGGGACCCAATGAGCAGTTCTTC	CASSYETGPNEQFF	NA	TRBJ2-1	TRBV11-1	NA
TGTGCCAGCGGAAACGGGGGAAGGGCGCATGAGCAGTTCTTC	CASGNGGRAHEQFF	NA	TRBJ2-1	TRBV6-5	NA
TGTGCCAGTAGGCCCCACACTACGACAGATACGCAGTATTTT	CASRPHTTTDTQYF	NA	TRBJ2-3	TRBV19	few
TGTGCCACCCAGGCGGCCCTAAAGGATGGCTACACCTTC	CATQAALKDGYTF	NA	TRBJ1-2	TRBV15	NA
TGTGCCAGTAGTATCGGGCCGAATCAGCCCCAGCATTTT	CASSIGPNQPQHF	NA	TRBJ1-5	TRBV19	once
TGTGCCAGCGGCCGCCACATGAACACTGAAGCTTTCTTT	CASGRHMNTEAFF	NA	TRBJ1-1	TRBV25-1	NA
TGTGCCAGTAGTCCCGCCCTAAACTATGGCTACACCTTC	CASSPALNYGYTF	NA	TRBJ1-2	TRBV19	NA
TGTGCCAGCTCACCCGACCCGAATTCTTTCTACGAGCAGTACTTC	CASSPDPNSFYEQYF	NA	TRBJ2-7	TRBV18	once
TGTGCCAGCAGTGAACATCCGGGGCATGGCTACACCTTC	CASSEHPGHGYTF	NA	TRBJ1-2	TRBV6-1	once
TGTGCCAGCAGCTCAAACCGGGACTACCGGAACGAGCAGTACTTC	CASSSNRDYRNEQYF	TRBD2	TRBJ2-7	TRBV14	once
TGTGCCAGCAGTTCAACCCGCCGACAGGGGGAGACCCAGTACTTC	CASSSTRRQGETQYF	TRBD1	TRBJ2-5	TRBV28	NA
TGCGCCAGCATAGTCGCAGGGGGGATCGCCGGGGAGCTGTTTTTT	CASIVAGGIAGELFF	NA	TRBJ2-2	TRBV5-1	NA
TGCGCCAGCAGCCAAGAGGGACTAGCGGGGGCCTCCTACGAGCAGTACTTC	CASSQEGLAGASYEQYF	TRBD2	TRBJ2-7	TRBV4-1	NA
TGTGCCAGCAGTTTATGGACAGGGGGTACATCAAGCTCCTACGAGCAGTACTTC	CASSLWTGGTSSSYEQYF	TRBD1	TRBJ2-7	TRBV28	NA
TGTGCCAGCAGCCCAGATCCAGGGAGTGGGGCCAACGTCCTGACTTTC	CASSPDPGSGANVLTF	NA	TRBJ2-6	TRBV4-2	NA
TGCGCCAGCAGCTCCACTAGCGGGACGAATGAGCAGTTCTTC	CASSSTSGTNEQFF	TRBD2	TRBJ2-1	TRBV4-1	few
TGTGCCAGCAGCCCATGGGCGGGACTAGCGGACAATGAGCAGTTCTTC	CASSPWAGLADNEQFF	TRBD2	TRBJ2-1	TRBV7-3	NA
TGTGCCAGTAGTATAGATCTGGCTAGCGGGAGCTACAATGAGCAGTTCTTC	CASSIDLASGSYNEQFF	TRBD2	TRBJ2-1	TRBV19	medium-sized
TGCGCCAGCAGCCCCGGGGACGGAAGAGGATCACCCCTCCACTTT	CASSPGDGRGSPLHF	NA	TRBJ1-6	TRBV5-1	NA
TGTGCCAGCAGCTACGACAAAGGACAGGGCTACACTGAAGCTTTCTTT	CASSYDKGQGYTEAFF	TRBD1	TRBJ1-1	TRBV6-5	once
TGTGCCAGCAGCCAAGATCCTCGGGACAGGGGAAGCTACGAGCAGTACTTC	CASSQDPRDRGSYEQYF	TRBD1	TRBJ2-7	TRBV14	NA
TGCGCCAGCAGCACTGATGGACATCCCTACACCTTC	CASSTDGHPYTF	NA	TRBJ1-2	TRBV5-1	NA
TGTGCCAGCAGACTAAGAACCTCAGGGGCCGGGGAGCTGTTTTTT	CASRLRTSGAGELFF	NA	TRBJ2-2	TRBV11-3	NA
TGTGCCAGCAGCCCATTCTGGACTAGCGATGCCTACGAGCAGTACTTC	CASSPFWTSDAYEQYF	TRBD2	TRBJ2-7	TRBV11-2	NA
TGTGCCAGCAGCCAAGATAGGGGGCAGAACACTGAAGCTTTCTTT	CASSQDRGQNTEAFF	TRBD1	TRBJ1-1	TRBV4-2	once
TGTGCCAGCAGTCAAGTTCGAGGCGTTAGCACAGATACGCAGTATTTT	CASSQVRGVSTDTQYF	NA	TRBJ2-3	TRBV25-1	NA
TGTGCCAGTAGTCCCCCCCGGCAAAACACTGAAGCTTTCTTT	CASSPPRQNTEAFF	NA	TRBJ1-1	TRBV19	few
TGCGCCAGCAGTTTCCCGACAGGGGTGAGGGCAGATACGCAGTATTTT	CASSFPTGVRADTQYF	TRBD1	TRBJ2-3	TRBV10-2	NA